Each of the 13 T cell receptor beta chains below was sequenced from the same sample in a study of shared clonotypes between healthy human individuals. Some clones are missing from TCRdb's copy, which holds only in-frame ones; the method was immunoSEQ multiplex PCR. The sample consists of about 2.4 million clones, around 94% of them appearing once. Sequenced sample: naive CD4+ T cells sorted from blood. Subset in this sample: CD45RA+ positively selected. The receptors here all came from a man aged 18-30 years in good health.

The chain uses TRBV6-6 and TRBJ1-4, with TRBD1 as a possible D gene (5 bases). V lost 0 bases and J lost 7, with 9 bases in between. The CDR3 has 14 amino acids. Germline V CDR1 and CDR2: MNHNY, SVGAGI (reference sequence). CDR3 in DNA: TGTGCCAGCAGTTACTCAGGGGCACCTGAAAAACTGTTTTTT. This codes for CASSYSGAPEKLFF.

This rearrangement joins TRBV11-3 to TRBJ2-7; no clear D. The V end was cut by 5 bases, the J end by 0 bases, with 11 bases between. This CDR3 region has 14 residues. Germline-derived CDR1 and CDR2 are SGHNT and YENEEA. The CDR3 DNA sequence: TGTGCCAGCAGCCCCGACTCGAGCTCCTACGAGCAGTACTTC. Translated: CASSPDSSSYEQYF.

This clone appeared a few times. The chain carries TRBV10-1 and TRBJ2-3; the match to TRBD2 covers 13 bases. From germline, CDR1 is WNHNN and CDR2 SYGVQD (reference sequence). J lost 1 base, V lost 2 bases, and 0 bases had no gene match. The CDR3 is 16 residues long. CDR3 residues: CASSEGLAGGTDTQYF. CDR3 in DNA: TGCGCCAGCAGTGAGGGACTAGCGGGGGGCACAGATACGCAGTATTTT.

The chain uses TRBV5-6 and TRBJ1-4; D uncertain. This CDR3 has 13 residues. Germline V CDR1 and CDR2: SGHDT, YYEEEE. V was clipped by 0 bases and J by 5 bases, with 5 bases between them. In nucleotides, the CDR3 is TGTGCCAGCAGCTTGGTGAGGAATGAAAAACTGTTTTTT. Translation gives CASSLVRNEKLFF.

The chain couples TRBV10-2 to TRBJ2-3; D possibly corresponds to TRBD2 (5 bases). This CDR3 contains 14 residues. Germline V gene sequence: CDR1 WSHSY, CDR2 SAAADI. V was trimmed by 11 bases and J by 2 bases, leaving 17 bases between them. CDR3: CAGTRSGFTDTQYF. The CDR3 DNA is TGCGCCGGCACTCGGAGCGGCTTCACAGATACGCAGTATTTT.

This chain connects TRBV6-5 to TRBJ1-1; a weak D match, TRBD1 (6 bases). The ends were cut back, 5 bases at V and 6 bases at J, with 19 bases in the middle. CDR3 length: 15 residues. Germline V CDR1 and CDR2: MNHEY, SVGAGI. The CDR3 protein is CASSPTTGGLPEAFF. The CDR3 region has the DNA TGTGCCAGCAGTCCCACGACAGGTGGGTTACCTGAAGCTTTCTTT.

About this clone itself: The same CDR3 arises from other DNA sequences in this sample as well. The chain links TRBV5-4 to TRBJ2-7; 14 bases are a match to TRBD2. Per germline, CDR1 SGHNT and CDR2 YYREEE (reference sequence). Trimming removed 4 bases from V and 4 bases from J; junction bases left unmatched: 4. The CDR3 spans 15 residues. The CDR3 sequence: CASSPGLAGGYEQYF. CDR3 sequence (DNA): TGTGCCAGCAGCCCTGGACTAGCGGGAGGTTACGAGCAGTACTTC.

The chain couples TRBV30 to TRBJ1-1, with D unresolved. Trimming took 3 bases from V and 4 from J, leaving 9 bases between them. CDR3 length equals 12 residues. From germline, CDR1 is GTSNPN and CDR2 SVGIG (reference sequence). CDR3: CAWSPRFTEAFF. Here the CDR3 DNA reads TGTGCCTGGAGCCCAAGGTTCACTGAAGCTTTCTTT.

The chain joins TRBV6-6 to TRBJ1-4; tentative D call: TRBD1 (6 bases). Germline CDR1 reads MNHNY; CDR2 reads SVGAGI (reference sequence). V was shortened by 6 bases and J by 13 bases, with 21 bases between the two germline ends. There are 14 residues in the CDR3. In nucleotides, the CDR3 is TGTGCCAGCAGCCAATCCGACAGGATCCTGAGACTGTTTTTT. Translating it yields CASSQSDRILRLFF.

V and J are TRBV28 and TRBJ2-7, with a possible D match to TRBD1 (5 bases). There are 14 residues in the CDR3. CDR1 and CDR2 (germline): MDHEN, SYDVKM. Trimming left V 3 bases short and J 3 bases short, with 12 bases between. DNA for the CDR3: TGTGCCAGCAGTTTGGGGTTGGGGCACTACGAGCAGTACTTC. This gives the protein CASSLGLGHYEQYF.

CDR3: CASSFSTGTDTQYF. DNA for the CDR3: TGTGCCAGCAGCTTTTCGACAGGCACAGATACGCAGTATTTT. The genes are TRBV11-2 and TRBJ2-3; D possibly corresponds to TRBD1 (5 bases). The CDR3 runs to 14 residues. V was shortened by 3 bases and J by 1 base, with 8 bases between the two germline ends. The V gene's germline CDR1 is SGHAT and CDR2 FQNNGV.

This chain joins TRBV7-2 and TRBJ2-7; tentative D call: TRBD2 (6 bases). V lost 1 base and J 0 bases, leaving 7 bases between the germline ends. Per the germline V gene, CDR1 is SGHTA and CDR2 is FQGNSA. The CDR3 is 14 amino acids. The CDR3, as DNA: TGTGCCAGCAGCTTAGGGGAGGTCTCCTACGAGCAGTACTTC. Its translation is CASSLGEVSYEQYF.

This chain uses TRBV25-1 with TRBJ2-2, with TRBD1 matching 9 bases. This CDR3 is 16 amino acids long. With 7 bases clipped from V and 5 bases from J, the junction kept 11 bases outside the gene matches. The germline V gene has CDR1 MGHDK and CDR2 SYGVNS. The CDR3 is CASTPPTGTGTGELFF. In DNA form, the CDR3 reads TGTGCCAGCACCCCACCGACTGGGACAGGGACCGGGGAGCTGTTTTTT. Based on the CDR3 plus reference TRBV25-1 and TRBJ2-2, the full variable domain is EADIYQTPRYLVIGTGKKITLECSQTMGHDKMYWYQQDPGMELHLIHYSYGVNSTEKGDLSSESTVSRIRTEHFPLTLESARPSHTSQYLCASTPPTGTGTGELFFGEGSRLTVL.